The clone carrying this TCR beta chain was seen repeatedly, ten times or more. Its antigen is as yet unknown. This specimen belongs to a study of identical twins. Study outcomes and limitations: Zero-insertion results could be subject to partial confounding by invariant MAIT and iNKT cells. Beta out-of-frame sequences showed weaker excess twin sharing.

Germline CDR1 reads SGHAT; CDR2 reads FQNNGV. The germline V and J ends were trimmed by 2 bases and 3 bases, with 15 bases remaining between them. CDR3 size: 16 residues. All donors were healthy Caucasians. TCRdb reprocessed the 5' RACE reads with MiXCR, giving one entry per CDR3 protein. The sample holds 1,800,000 or so distinct CDR3 sequences, about 32% seen once. This receptor was taken from a newborn girl in good health. Sequencing input: cord blood. The rearrangement links TRBV11-2 to TRBJ2-3, with D tentatively TRBD2 (7 bases). The CDR3 DNA reads TGTGCCAGCAGCTTACTGAGTGGGAGGGGGACAGATACGCAGTATTTT. The encoded protein is CASSLLSGRGTDTQYF.